This is a list of T cell receptor beta chains from one sample in a study of cytomegalovirus exposure and HLA in healthy donors. Using immunoSEQ multiplex PCR, the repertoire was profiled, and TCRdb retains in-frame clones only, with some absent. The sample yields over 75,000 clones, 85% seen once. Input material: PBMCs. Receptors originate from a man between 18 and 29 years old in good health and CMV-seropositive. The CDR3 runs from the conserved cysteine through the conserved F or W. Fields, in order: J gene, clone size, D gene, V gene, CDR3 DNA, CDR3 protein. A D gene is named only where the DNA matches it firmly. Some rows mark clone size as missing; the rest say once, few, many or name a class of expanded clone.

j_call: TRBJ2-5; clone_size: NA; d_call: NA; v_call: TRBV30; cdr3_nt: TGTGCCTGGAGTAGGGGGATCCAAGAGACCCAGTACTTC; cdr3_aa: CAWSRGIQETQYF
j_call: TRBJ2-1; clone_size: NA; d_call: TRBD2; v_call: TRBV5-6; cdr3_nt: TGTGCCAGCTACCCCCCACGCAGCGGGGGGAAATACAATGAGCAGTTCTTC; cdr3_aa: CASYPPRSGGKYNEQFF
j_call: TRBJ1-1; clone_size: NA; d_call: NA; v_call: TRBV27; cdr3_nt: TGTGCCAGCAGTTTCTCAGGGATGAACACTGAAGCTTTCTTT; cdr3_aa: CASSFSGMNTEAFF
j_call: TRBJ1-2; clone_size: NA; d_call: NA; v_call: TRBV29-1; cdr3_nt: TGCAGCGTTGAAGGGGGCGGCGGCTACACCTTC; cdr3_aa: CSVEGGGGYTF
j_call: TRBJ2-7; clone_size: NA; d_call: TRBD1; v_call: TRBV28; cdr3_nt: TGTGCCAGCAGTGAGGGACAGGGGGCGTACGAGCAGTACTTC; cdr3_aa: CASSEGQGAYEQYF
j_call: TRBJ2-5; clone_size: NA; d_call: TRBD2; v_call: TRBV5-4; cdr3_nt: TGTGCCAGCAGCCGTCAGGGCCCCACTAGCGGGCAAGAGACCCAGTACTTC; cdr3_aa: CASSRQGPTSGQETQYF
j_call: TRBJ2-7; clone_size: medium-sized; d_call: TRBD1; v_call: TRBV27; cdr3_nt: TGTGCCAGCACATCCGGGACAGACTCCTACGAGCAGTACTTC; cdr3_aa: CASTSGTDSYEQYF
j_call: TRBJ1-2; clone_size: NA; d_call: TRBD1; v_call: TRBV6-5; cdr3_nt: TGTGCCAGCAGCTACCGACAGGGCTATGGCTACACCTTC; cdr3_aa: CASSYRQGYGYTF
j_call: TRBJ2-5; clone_size: NA; d_call: NA; v_call: TRBV27; cdr3_nt: TGTGCCAGCAGTTTTCTCCAAGAGACCCAGTACTTC; cdr3_aa: CASSFLQETQYF
j_call: TRBJ2-2; clone_size: NA; d_call: NA; v_call: TRBV29-1; cdr3_nt: TGCAGCGTTGAAGATCTTGGGCTCACCGGGGAGCTGTTTTTT; cdr3_aa: CSVEDLGLTGELFF